This is a list of T cell receptor beta chains from one sample in a study of OX40 agonist ivuxolimab in advanced cancers. TCRdb keeps only in-frame clones here, not all; method: immunoSEQ multiplex PCR. The sample consists of some 100,000 clones, around nine tenths of them appearing once. Here the sequenced sample was CD4+ or CD8+ T cells sorted from blood, taken in a trial of the OX40 agonist ivuxolimab. The source is an adult with an advanced solid tumor such as melanoma, head and neck, liver or kidney cancer. The CDR3 runs from the conserved cysteine through the conserved F or W. D genes are given only for firm matches. Some rows have no size entry. The others give once, few or many, or a class for an expanded clone.

j_gene,v_gene,abundance,d_gene,CDR3aa,CDR3nt
TRBJ2-5,TRBV18,-,-,CASHINTGGQETQYF,TGTGCCAGCCATATAAATACCGGCGGGCAAGAGACCCAGTACTTC
TRBJ1-4,TRBV5-1,-,-,CASSSSGSANEKLFF,TGCGCCAGCAGCTCGTCAGGGTCGGCTAATGAAAAACTGTTTTTT
TRBJ1-1,TRBV6-1,-,TRBD1,CASSPNRGLEAFF,TGTGCCAGCAGCCCGAACAGGGGCCTAGAAGCTTTCTTT
TRBJ1-1,TRBV27,-,TRBD1,CASNPDYRGGTEAFF,TGTGCCAGCAATCCTGACTACAGGGGAGGCACTGAAGCTTTCTTT
TRBJ1-6,TRBV27,-,-,CASSLWPDNNSPLHF,TGTGCCAGCAGTTTATGGCCGGACAACAATTCACCCCTCCACTTT
TRBJ2-1,TRBV4-2,-,TRBD2,CASSQPSGRVDNEQFF,TGTGCCAGCAGCCAACCCAGCGGGAGAGTTGACAATGAGCAGTTCTTC
TRBJ2-7,TRBV5-1,-,TRBD1,CASSSGTGELEQYF,TGCGCCAGCAGCTCCGGGACAGGGGAACTCGAGCAGTACTTC
TRBJ2-1,TRBV4-3,-,TRBD2,CASSQREMTEQFF,TGCGCCAGCAGCCAGCGGGAGATGACGGAGCAGTTCTTC
TRBJ2-3,TRBV4-3,once,-,CASSQDRMLGSSTDTQYF,TGCGCCAGCAGCCAAGATCGAATGTTGGGTTCTAGCACAGATACGCAGTATTTT
TRBJ2-5,TRBV19,-,-,CASSPAGGKTQYF,TGTGCCAGTAGTCCTGCTGGGGGAAAGACCCAGTACTTC
TRBJ2-3,TRBV29-1,-,-,CSASTDTQYF,TGCAGCGCTAGCACAGATACGCAGTATTTT
TRBJ2-1,TRBV5-1,-,-,CVSSLGTGIYNEQFF,TGCGTCAGCAGCTTGGGCACAGGCATCTACAATGAGCAGTTCTTC
TRBJ2-3,TRBV7-2,-,TRBD2,CASSNFLAGALDTQYF,TGTGCCAGCAGCAACTTCCTAGCGGGAGCATTGGATACGCAGTATTTT
TRBJ1-1,TRBV6-5,once,-,CASSYLGLNTEAFF,TGTGCCAGCAGTTACCTGGGGCTCAACACTGAAGCTTTCTTT
TRBJ2-3,TRBV28,-,TRBD2,CASSPGLAGGVDTQYF,TGTGCCAGCAGCCCTGGACTAGCGGGAGGAGTAGATACGCAGTATTTT
TRBJ1-4,TRBV2,few,-,CASSPDATGNEKLFF,TGTGCCAGCAGCCCTGACGCGACGGGTAATGAAAAACTGTTTTTT
TRBJ2-2,TRBV5-6,-,TRBD2,CASSNILGLAGVTGELFF,TGTGCCAGCAGCAATATTCTGGGACTAGCGGGAGTCACCGGGGAGCTGTTTTTT
TRBJ2-4,TRBV4-1,-,-,CASSQDHASLNIQYF,TGCGCCAGCAGCCAAGACCACGCTAGTCTGAACATTCAGTACTTC
TRBJ2-4,TRBV28,-,TRBD1,CASLRMTGVIEAKNIQYF,TGTGCCTCCCTACGAATGACAGGGGTGATCGAAGCCAAAAACATTCAGTACTTC
TRBJ1-1,TRBV6-1,few,-,CASSDTEAFF,TGTGCCAGCAGTGACACGGAAGCTTTCTTT
TRBJ2-7,TRBV4-3,once,TRBD1,CASSQDLLRTGLAYEQYF,TGCGCCAGCAGCCAAGATCTTTTACGGACAGGGCTAGCCTACGAGCAGTACTTC
TRBJ1-5,TRBV6-5,few,-,CASSLFGNQPQHF,TGTGCCAGCAGTTTATTTGGCAATCAGCCCCAGCATTTT
TRBJ2-7,TRBV27,-,TRBD2,CASSQGTSGTYEQYF,TGTGCCAGCAGCCAAGGGACTAGCGGTACCTACGAGCAGTACTTC
TRBJ2-7,TRBV28,-,-,CASTPGRYEQYF,TGTGCCAGCACCCCGGGACGATACGAGCAGTACTTC
TRBJ2-7,TRBV19,-,TRBD1,CASSFTGGGSYEQYF,TGTGCCAGTAGTTTCACAGGGGGCGGGAGCTACGAGCAGTACTTC
TRBJ2-1,TRBV18,-,TRBD1,CASSPSPHYGQGVRNEQFF,TGTGCCAGCTCACCTTCGCCGCACTACGGCCAGGGGGTCAGGAATGAGCAGTTCTTC
TRBJ2-2,TRBV5-4,-,-,CASSLKLNTGELFF,TGTGCCAGCAGCTTGAAGTTGAACACCGGGGAGCTGTTTTTT
TRBJ2-1,TRBV28,-,-,CASSSSGDHYNEQFF,-
TRBJ2-1,TRBV5-4,few,-,CASSLTGEVYNEQFF,TGTGCCAGCAGCTTGACGGGAGAAGTCTACAATGAGCAGTTCTTC
TRBJ2-2,TRBV12-5,-,TRBD2,CASGRDYSTGELFF,TGTGCTAGTGGTCGGGACTATAGCACCGGGGAGCTGTTTTTT
TRBJ1-2,TRBV6-1,once,-,CANSDSNSYGYTF,TGTGCCAATTCGGACAGCAATAGTTATGGCTACACCTTC
TRBJ1-6,TRBV7-2,once,TRBD1,CASSLAWTGGNSPLHF,TGTGCCAGCAGCTTGGCGTGGACAGGGGGCAATTCACCCCTCCACTTT
TRBJ2-5,TRBV6-6,-,-,CASSHEVQETQYF,TGTGCCAGCAGTCACGAGGTGCAAGAGACCCAGTACTTC
TRBJ1-5,TRBV19,-,TRBD1,CASSPRTGGENQPQHF,TGTGCCAGTAGTCCCCGGACAGGGGGCGAGAATCAGCCCCAGCATTTT
TRBJ2-1,TRBV7-2,-,-,CASSFEPILDEQFF,TGTGCCAGCAGCTTTGAGCCCATCTTGGATGAGCAGTTCTTC
TRBJ2-7,TRBV28,-,TRBD1,CASRLQGVSYEQYF,TGTGCCAGCAGGTTACAGGGGGTGTCCTACGAGCAGTACTTC
TRBJ2-1,TRBV9,-,TRBD2,CASSVALAGRNEQFF,TGTGCCAGCAGCGTAGCACTAGCGGGAAGGAATGAGCAGTTCTTC
TRBJ2-7,TRBV11-2,once,TRBD1,CASSYLTGGNPYEQYF,TGTGCCAGCAGCTACCTGACAGGGGGCAATCCCTACGAGCAGTACTTC
TRBJ2-1,TRBV19,-,-,CASSSYSGDNEQFF,TGTGCCAGTAGTTCATATAGCGGAGACAATGAGCAGTTCTTC